This passage covers 4 T cell receptor beta chains from one sample sequenced in a study of blood T cell repertoires in COVID-19. Method: immunoSEQ multiplex PCR; TCRdb's copy keeps in-frame clones and lacks some. Of fewer than 150,000 clones listed, about 80% are singletons. Sequenced material: peripheral blood. The receptors derive from a human donor in a cohort sampled during active COVID-19.

The rearrangement links TRBV12-2 to TRBJ2-5; TRBD1 reflects the table's D call only, with no check against the DNA. TRBV12-2 is shown as a pseudogene. The CDR3 spans 13 residues. The CDR3 sequence is CASRLGTQETQYF. As DNA, the CDR3 is TGTGCAAGTCGCTTAGGGACACAAGAGACCCAGTACTTC.

This clone was observed a handful of times. The chain is built from TRBV7-9 and TRBJ1-4, with a weak D call TRBD1 (6 bases). V was trimmed by 5 bases and J by 4 bases, leaving 14 bases between them. Germline assignment: CDR1 SEHNR and CDR2 FQNEAQ (reference sequence). The CDR3 loop spans 15 amino acids. The DNA of the CDR3 is TGTGCCAGCAGCCTTGCGGGGGCGAATAATGAAAAACTGTTTTTT. This codes for CASSLAGANNEKLFF.

The V and J genes are TRBV3-1 (or the pseudogene TRBV3-2) and TRBJ1-3; D is perhaps TRBD1 (6 bases). The V end lost 3 bases, the J end lost 5 bases, and 11 bases lay between the germline ends. Germline CDR1 LGHDT, CDR2 YNNKEL (reference sequence). The CDR3 extends over 14 amino acids. The CDR3 loop is CASSQTQGRNTIYF. The CDR3, as DNA: TGTGCCAGCAGCCAGACACAGGGTCGAAACACCATATATTTT.

Written as DNA, the CDR3 is TGTGCCAGCAGCCAGAGGAGCGGCACCGGGGAGCTGTTTTTT. Amino acids: CASSQRSGTGELFF. The chain recombines TRBV3-1 (or the pseudogene TRBV3-2) with TRBJ2-2, with D maybe TRBD2 (5 bases). Deletions cut 3 bases from V and 4 bases from J, with 9 bases between. Germline V gene sequence: CDR1 LGHDT, CDR2 YNNKEL (reference sequence). The CDR3 is made up of 14 amino acids.